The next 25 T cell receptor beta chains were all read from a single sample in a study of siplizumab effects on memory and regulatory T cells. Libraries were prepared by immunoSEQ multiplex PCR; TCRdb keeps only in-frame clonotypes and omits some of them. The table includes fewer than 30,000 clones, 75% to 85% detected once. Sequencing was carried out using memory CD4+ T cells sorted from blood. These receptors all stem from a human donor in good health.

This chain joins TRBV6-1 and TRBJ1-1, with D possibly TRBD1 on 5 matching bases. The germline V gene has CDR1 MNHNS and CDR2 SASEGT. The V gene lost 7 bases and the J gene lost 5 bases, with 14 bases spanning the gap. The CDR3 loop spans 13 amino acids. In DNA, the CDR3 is TGTGCCAGCATCCCTAGGGGAGTAACTGAAGCTTTCTTT. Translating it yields CASIPRGVTEAFF.

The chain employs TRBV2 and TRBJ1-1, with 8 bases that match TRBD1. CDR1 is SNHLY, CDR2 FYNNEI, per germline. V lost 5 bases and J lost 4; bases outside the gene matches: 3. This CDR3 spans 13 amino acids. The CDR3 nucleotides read TGTGCCAGCAGTAGGGACAGGCGCACTGAAGCTTTCTTT. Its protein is CASSRDRRTEAFF.

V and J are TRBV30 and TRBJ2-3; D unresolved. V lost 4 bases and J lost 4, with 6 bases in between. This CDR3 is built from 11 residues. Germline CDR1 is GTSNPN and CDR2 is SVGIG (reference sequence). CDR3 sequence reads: CAWNGADTQYF. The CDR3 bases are TGTGCCTGGAATGGAGCAGATACGCAGTATTTT.

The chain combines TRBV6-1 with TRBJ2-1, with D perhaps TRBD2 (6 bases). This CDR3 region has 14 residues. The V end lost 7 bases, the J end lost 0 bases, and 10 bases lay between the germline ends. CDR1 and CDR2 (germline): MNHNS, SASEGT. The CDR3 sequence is CASTFGSSYNEQFF. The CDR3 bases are TGTGCCAGCACGTTCGGGAGCTCCTACAATGAGCAGTTCTTC.

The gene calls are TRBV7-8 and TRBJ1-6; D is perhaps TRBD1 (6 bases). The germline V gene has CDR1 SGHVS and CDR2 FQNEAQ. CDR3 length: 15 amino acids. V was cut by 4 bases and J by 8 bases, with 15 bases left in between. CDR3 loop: CASSSGQLTYSPLHF. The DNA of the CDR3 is TGTGCCAGCAGCTCCGGACAGCTGACCTATTCACCCCTCCACTTT.

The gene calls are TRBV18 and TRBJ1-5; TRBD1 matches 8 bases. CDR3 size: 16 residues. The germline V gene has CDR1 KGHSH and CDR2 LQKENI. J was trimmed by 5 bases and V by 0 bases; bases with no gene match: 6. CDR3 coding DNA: TGTGCCAGCTCACCACCGAGCGGACAGGGCGATCAGCCCCAGCATTTT. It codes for CASSPPSGQGDQPQHF.

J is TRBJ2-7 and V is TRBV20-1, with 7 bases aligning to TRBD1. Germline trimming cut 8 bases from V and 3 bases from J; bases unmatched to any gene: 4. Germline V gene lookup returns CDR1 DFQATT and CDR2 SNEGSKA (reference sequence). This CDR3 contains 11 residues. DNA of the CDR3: TGCAGTACGACAGGGAGCTACGAGCAGTACTTC. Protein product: CSTTGSYEQYF.

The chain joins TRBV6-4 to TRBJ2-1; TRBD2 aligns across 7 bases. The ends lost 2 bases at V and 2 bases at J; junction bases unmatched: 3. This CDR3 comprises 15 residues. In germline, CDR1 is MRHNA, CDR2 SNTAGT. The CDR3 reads CASSDGRAAYNEQFF. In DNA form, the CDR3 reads TGTGCCAGCAGTGACGGGAGGGCAGCCTACAATGAGCAGTTCTTC.

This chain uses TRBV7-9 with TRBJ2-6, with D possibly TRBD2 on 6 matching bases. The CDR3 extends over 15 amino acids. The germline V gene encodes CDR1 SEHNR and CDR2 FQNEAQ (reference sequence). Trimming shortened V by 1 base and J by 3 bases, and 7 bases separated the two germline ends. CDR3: CASSLDGGGANVLTF. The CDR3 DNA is TGTGCCAGCAGCTTAGACGGGGGTGGGGCCAACGTCCTGACTTTC.

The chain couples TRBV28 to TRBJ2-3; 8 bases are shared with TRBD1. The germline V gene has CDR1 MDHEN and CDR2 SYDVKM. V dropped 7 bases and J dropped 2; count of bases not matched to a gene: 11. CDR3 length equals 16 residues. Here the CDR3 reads CASTRTGLGYTDTQYF. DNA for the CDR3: TGTGCCAGCACCCGGACAGGGTTAGGTTACACAGATACGCAGTATTTT. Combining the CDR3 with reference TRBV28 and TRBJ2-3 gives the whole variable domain DVKVTQSSRYLVKRTGEKVFLECVQDMDHENMFWYRQDPGLGLRLIYFSYDVKMKEKGDIPEGYSVSREKKERFSLILESASTNQTSMYLCASTRTGLGYTDTQYFGPGTRLTVL.

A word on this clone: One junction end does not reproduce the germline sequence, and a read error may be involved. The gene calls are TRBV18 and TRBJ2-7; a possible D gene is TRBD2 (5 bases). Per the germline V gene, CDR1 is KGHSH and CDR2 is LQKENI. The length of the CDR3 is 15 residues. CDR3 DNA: TGTGCCAGCTCCACCACCCGGGGTGTCTCCCACGAGCAGTACTTC. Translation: CASSTTRGVSHEQYF.

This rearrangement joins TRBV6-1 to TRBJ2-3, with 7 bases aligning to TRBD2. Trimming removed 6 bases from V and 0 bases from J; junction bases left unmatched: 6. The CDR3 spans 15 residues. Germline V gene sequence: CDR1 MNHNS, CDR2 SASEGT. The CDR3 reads CASRGSGTSTDTQYF. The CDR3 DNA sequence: TGTGCCAGCAGAGGAAGCGGGACCAGCACAGATACGCAGTATTTT.

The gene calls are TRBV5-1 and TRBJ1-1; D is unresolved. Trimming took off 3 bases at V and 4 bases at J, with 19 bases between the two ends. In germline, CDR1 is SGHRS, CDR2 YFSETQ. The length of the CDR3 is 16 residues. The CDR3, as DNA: TGCGCCAGCAGCTGGGTGTTGGAGGGAAAGGTCACTGAAGCTTTCTTT. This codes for CASSWVLEGKVTEAFF.

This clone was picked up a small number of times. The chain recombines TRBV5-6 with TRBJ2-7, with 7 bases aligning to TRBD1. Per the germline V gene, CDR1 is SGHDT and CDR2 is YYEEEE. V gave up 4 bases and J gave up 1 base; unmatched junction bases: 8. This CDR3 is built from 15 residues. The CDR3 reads CASSRRDSRSYEQYF. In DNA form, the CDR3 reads TGTGCCAGCAGCAGACGGGACAGCCGTTCCTACGAGCAGTACTTC. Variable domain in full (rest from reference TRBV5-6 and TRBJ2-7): DAGVTQSPTHLIKTRGQQVTLRCSPKSGHDTVSWYQQALGQGPQFIFQYYEEEERQRGNFPDRFSGHQFPNYSSELNVNALLLGDSALYLCASSRRDSRSYEQYFGPGTRLTVT.

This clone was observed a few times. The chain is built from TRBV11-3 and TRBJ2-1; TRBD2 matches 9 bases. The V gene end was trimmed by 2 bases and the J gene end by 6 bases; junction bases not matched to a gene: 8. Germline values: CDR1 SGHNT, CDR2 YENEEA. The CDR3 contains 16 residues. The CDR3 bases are TGTGCCAGCAGCTTATCCGGGACTAGCATTAGCAATGAGCAGTTCTTC. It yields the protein CASSLSGTSISNEQFF.

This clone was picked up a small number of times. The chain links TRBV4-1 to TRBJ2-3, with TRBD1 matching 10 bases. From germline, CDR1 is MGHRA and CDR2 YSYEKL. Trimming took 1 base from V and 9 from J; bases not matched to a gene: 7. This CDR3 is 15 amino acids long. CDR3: CASSQVPGQGRTQYF. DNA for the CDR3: TGCGCCAGCAGCCAAGTCCCGGGACAGGGGAGGACGCAGTATTTT.

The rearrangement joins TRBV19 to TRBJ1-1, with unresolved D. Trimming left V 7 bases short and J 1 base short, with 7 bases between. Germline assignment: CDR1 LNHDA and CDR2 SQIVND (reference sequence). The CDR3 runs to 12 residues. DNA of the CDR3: TGTGCCAGTAAGGACTCGAACACTGAAGCTTTCTTT. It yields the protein CASKDSNTEAFF.

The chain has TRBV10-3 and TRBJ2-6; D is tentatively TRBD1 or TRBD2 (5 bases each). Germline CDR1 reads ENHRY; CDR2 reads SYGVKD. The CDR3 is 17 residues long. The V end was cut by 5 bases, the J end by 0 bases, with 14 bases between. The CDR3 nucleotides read TGTGCCATCAGTATCCGGGACGGACGCTCTGGGGCCAACGTCCTGACTTTC. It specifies CAISIRDGRSGANVLTF.

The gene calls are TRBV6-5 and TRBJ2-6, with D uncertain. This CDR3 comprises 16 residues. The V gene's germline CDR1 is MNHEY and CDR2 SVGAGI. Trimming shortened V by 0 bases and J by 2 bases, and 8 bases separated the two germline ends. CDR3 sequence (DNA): TGTGCCAGCAGTTACTCGAGATCCCCTGGGGCCAACGTCCTGACTTTC. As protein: CASSYSRSPGANVLTF.

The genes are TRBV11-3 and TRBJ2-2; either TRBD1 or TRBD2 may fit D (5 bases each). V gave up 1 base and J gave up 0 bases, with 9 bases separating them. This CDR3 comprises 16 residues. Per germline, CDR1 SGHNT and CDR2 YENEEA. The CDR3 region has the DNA TGTGCCAGCAGCTTAGCCCGAGGGGCGAACACCGGGGAGCTGTTTTTT. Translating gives CASSLARGANTGELFF.

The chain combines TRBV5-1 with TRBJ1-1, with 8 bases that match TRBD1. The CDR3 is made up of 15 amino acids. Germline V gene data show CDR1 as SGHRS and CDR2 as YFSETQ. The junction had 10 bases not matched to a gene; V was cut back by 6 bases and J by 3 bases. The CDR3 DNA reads TGCGCCAGCACCGGGACAGGCGGTCAGTACACTGAAGCTTTCTTT. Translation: CASTGTGGQYTEAFF.

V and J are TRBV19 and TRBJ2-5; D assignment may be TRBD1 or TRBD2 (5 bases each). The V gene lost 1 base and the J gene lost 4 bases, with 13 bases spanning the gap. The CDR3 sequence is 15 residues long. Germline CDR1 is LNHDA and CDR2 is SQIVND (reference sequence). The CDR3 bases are TGTGCCAGTAGTATAGTGGGACGGCCCCTAGAGACCCAGTACTTC. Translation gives CASSIVGRPLETQYF.

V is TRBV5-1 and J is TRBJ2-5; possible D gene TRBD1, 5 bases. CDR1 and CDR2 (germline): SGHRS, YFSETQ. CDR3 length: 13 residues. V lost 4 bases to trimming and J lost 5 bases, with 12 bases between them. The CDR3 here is CASSLQEFETQYF. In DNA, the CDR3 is TGCGCCAGCAGCCTACAGGAATTTGAGACCCAGTACTTC. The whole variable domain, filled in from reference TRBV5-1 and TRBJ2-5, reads KAGVTQTPRYLIKTRGQQVTLSCSPISGHRSVSWYQQTPGQGLQFLFEYFSETQRNKGNFPGRFSGRQFSNSRSEMNVSTLELGDSALYLCASSLQEFETQYFGPGTRLLVL.

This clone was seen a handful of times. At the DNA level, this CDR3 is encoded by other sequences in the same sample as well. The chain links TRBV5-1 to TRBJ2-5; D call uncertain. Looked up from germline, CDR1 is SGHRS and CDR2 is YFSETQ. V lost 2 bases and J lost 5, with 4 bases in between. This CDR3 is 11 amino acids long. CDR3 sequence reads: CASSFGETQYF. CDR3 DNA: TGCGCCAGCAGCTTTGGCGAGACCCAGTACTTC. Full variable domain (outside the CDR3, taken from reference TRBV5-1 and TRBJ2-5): KAGVTQTPRYLIKTRGQQVTLSCSPISGHRSVSWYQQTPGQGLQFLFEYFSETQRNKGNFPGRFSGRQFSNSRSEMNVSTLELGDSALYLCASSFGETQYFGPGTRLLVL.

The CDR3 loop reads CASNRANGGWDGYTF. The CDR3, as DNA: TGTGCCAGTAACCGCGCGAACGGAGGATGGGACGGCTACACCTTC. The chain employs TRBV19 and TRBJ1-2, with D perhaps TRBD1 (5 bases). Between the trimmed V and J ends, which lost 7 bases and 8 bases, there was a span of 23 bases. There are 15 residues in the CDR3. CDR1 LNHDA and CDR2 SQIVND come from the germline V gene (reference sequence).